This T cell receptor beta chain was observed in a study of T-cell reconstitution after alpha-beta-depleted transplantation in children. The CDR3 loop spans 14 amino acids. V was trimmed by 0 bases and J by 0 bases, leaving 6 bases between them. The germline gives CDR1 ENHRY, CDR2 SYGVKD. On this clonotype: Antigen specificity is unknown.

The TCRbeta library was prepared with unique molecular identifiers. TCRdb reprocessed the PCR reads with MiXCR, giving one entry per CDR3 protein. The table has some 830,000 distinct CDR3 sequences, about 15% seen once; the top ten hold 5%. General observations from the study: There were some patients whose high TCRbeta diversity at day 60 came from surviving recipient T cells and thymic progenitors. The study reportedly traced alpha-beta T cells about two months after transplant to several hundred expanded graft clones. Newly produced T cells mostly provided counts and TCRbeta diversity after one year, as hyperexpanded clones declined.

The chain joins TRBV10-3 to TRBJ2-7; D call uncertain. The sequence was collected from a male patient aged 10-17 years who had a stem cell transplant for acute lymphoblastic leukemia, so the T cells may come from the graft donor. The sequenced sample was PBMCs, mostly from graft donor cells, obtained 360 days after TCRalphabeta/CD19-depleted stem cell transplant. This CDR3 is CAISESLSSYEQYF. CDR3 nucleotide sequence: TGTGCCATCAGTGAGTCACTGAGCTCCTACGAGCAGTACTTC.